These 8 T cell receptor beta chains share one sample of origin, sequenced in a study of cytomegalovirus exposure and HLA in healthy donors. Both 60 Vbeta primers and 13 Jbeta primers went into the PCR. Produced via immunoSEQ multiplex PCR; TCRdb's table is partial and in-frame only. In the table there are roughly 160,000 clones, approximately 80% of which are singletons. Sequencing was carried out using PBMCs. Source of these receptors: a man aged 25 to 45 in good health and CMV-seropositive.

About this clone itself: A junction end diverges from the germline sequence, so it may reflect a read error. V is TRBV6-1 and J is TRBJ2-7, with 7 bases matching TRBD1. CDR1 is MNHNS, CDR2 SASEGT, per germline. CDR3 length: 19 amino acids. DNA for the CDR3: TGTGCCAGCAGTGATAGGCTCAAATTAAGGGGGCCCAGCTCCTACGGGCAGTACTTC. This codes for CASSDRLKLRGPSSYGQYF.

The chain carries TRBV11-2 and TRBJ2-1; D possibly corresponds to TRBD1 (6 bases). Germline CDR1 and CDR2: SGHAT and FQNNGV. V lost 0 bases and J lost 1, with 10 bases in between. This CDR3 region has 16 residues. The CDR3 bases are TGTGCCAGCAGCTTAGATCCGGGGACATCCTACAATGAGCAGTTCTTC. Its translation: CASSLDPGTSYNEQFF.

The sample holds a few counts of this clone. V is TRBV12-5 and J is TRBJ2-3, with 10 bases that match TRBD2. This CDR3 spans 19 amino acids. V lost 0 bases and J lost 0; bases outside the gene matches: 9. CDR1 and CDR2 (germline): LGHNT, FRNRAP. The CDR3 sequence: CASGLVASGGPSSTDTQYF. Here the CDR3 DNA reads TGTGCTAGTGGTTTGGTGGCTAGCGGGGGACCTTCTAGCACAGATACGCAGTATTTT.

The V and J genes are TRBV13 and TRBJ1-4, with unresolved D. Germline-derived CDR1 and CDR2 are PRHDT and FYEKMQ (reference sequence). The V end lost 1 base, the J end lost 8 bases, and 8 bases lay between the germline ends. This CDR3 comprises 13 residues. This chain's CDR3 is CASSLESSEKLFF. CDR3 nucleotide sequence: TGTGCCAGCAGCTTAGAGAGTAGCGAAAAACTGTTTTTT.

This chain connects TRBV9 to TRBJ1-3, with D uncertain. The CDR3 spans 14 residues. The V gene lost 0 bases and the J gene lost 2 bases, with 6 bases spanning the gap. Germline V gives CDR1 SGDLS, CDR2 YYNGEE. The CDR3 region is CASSVAEAGNTIYF. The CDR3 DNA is TGTGCCAGCAGCGTAGCAGAAGCTGGAAACACCATATATTTT.

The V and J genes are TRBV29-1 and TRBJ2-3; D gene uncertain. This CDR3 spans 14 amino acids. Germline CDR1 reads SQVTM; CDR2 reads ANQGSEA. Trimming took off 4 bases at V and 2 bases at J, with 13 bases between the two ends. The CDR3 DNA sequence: TGCAGCGTTGGACACCGAACCTCCACAGATACGCAGTATTTT. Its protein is CSVGHRTSTDTQYF.

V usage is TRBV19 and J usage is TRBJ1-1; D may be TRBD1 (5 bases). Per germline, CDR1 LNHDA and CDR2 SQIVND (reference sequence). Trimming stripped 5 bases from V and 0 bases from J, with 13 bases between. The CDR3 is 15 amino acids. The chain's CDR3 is CASSADQGLNTEAFF. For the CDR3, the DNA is TGTGCCAGTAGTGCCGATCAGGGTTTGAACACTGAAGCTTTCTTT.

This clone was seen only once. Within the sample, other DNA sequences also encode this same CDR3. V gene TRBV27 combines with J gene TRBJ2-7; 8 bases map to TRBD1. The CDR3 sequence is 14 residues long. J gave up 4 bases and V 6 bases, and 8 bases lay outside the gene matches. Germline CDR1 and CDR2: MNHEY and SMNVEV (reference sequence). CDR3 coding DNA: TGTGCCAGCAGCCCCGGACAGGGAGGATACGAGCAGTACTTC. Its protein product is CASSPGQGGYEQYF.